This T cell receptor (beta chain) comes out of a study of T-cell reconstitution after alpha-beta-depleted transplantation in children. Germline V lookup: CDR1 DFQATT, CDR2 SNEGSKA (reference sequence). With 2 bases removed from V and 0 bases from J, the gap between germline ends came to 5 bases. This CDR3 is 14 amino acids long. Unique molecular identifiers were incorporated when the TCRbeta library was constructed. TCRdb reanalysed the PCR reads using MiXCR and keeps one entry per CDR3 protein. The table has 490,000 or so distinct CDR3 sequences, around 13% seen once. This TCR derives from a human donor who donated a stem cell graft to a child with combined immunodeficiency. The input for sequencing was PBMCs from the stem cell graft donor, taken from the stem cell graft. The rearrangement links TRBV20-1 to TRBJ2-6; D is unresolved. The CDR3 protein is CSARSHSGANVLTF. CDR3 sequence (DNA): TGCAGTGCTAGATCTCACTCTGGGGCCAACGTCCTGACTTTC.